This entry concerns a single TCR beta chain. Its antigen is still unknown. Specified treatment: roughly 19 received Ad26.COV2.S at low or high dose, single or two shots; about 5 received placebo; per-sample allocation not given. It was on day 63 after the first vaccine or placebo injection that samples were taken. The method was immunoSEQ multiplex PCR; TCRdb's version includes in-frame clones alone and lacks a portion of them. The repertoire has 300,000 to 400,000 clones, roughly 85% of them found once; the top ten carry approximately 3.5%. The data were obtained in a study of Ad26.COV2.S vaccination and SARS-CoV-2 variants. The CDR3 extends over 16 amino acids. Germline V CDR1 and CDR2: MNHEY, SVGEGT. Trimming took 5 bases from V and 9 from J; bases not matched to a gene: 14. Study-wide results and caveats: It is possible that the TCR breadth and depth analyses underestimated the total T cell responses. Non-spike TCR breadth did not differ much between vaccine and placebo recipients.

This chain uses TRBV6-2 or TRBV6-3 with TRBJ2-4; 9 positions agree with TRBD2. This TCR was sampled from a person between 18 and 59 years old who received the Ad26.COV2.S COVID-19 vaccine or a placebo. Material: peripheral blood, obtained in a trial of Ad26.COV2.S vaccine versus placebo. This CDR3 is CASSTRVLAGSFIQYF. The CDR3 coding sequence is TGTGCCAGCAGTACACGTGTGCTAGCGGGAAGTTTCATTCAGTACTTC.